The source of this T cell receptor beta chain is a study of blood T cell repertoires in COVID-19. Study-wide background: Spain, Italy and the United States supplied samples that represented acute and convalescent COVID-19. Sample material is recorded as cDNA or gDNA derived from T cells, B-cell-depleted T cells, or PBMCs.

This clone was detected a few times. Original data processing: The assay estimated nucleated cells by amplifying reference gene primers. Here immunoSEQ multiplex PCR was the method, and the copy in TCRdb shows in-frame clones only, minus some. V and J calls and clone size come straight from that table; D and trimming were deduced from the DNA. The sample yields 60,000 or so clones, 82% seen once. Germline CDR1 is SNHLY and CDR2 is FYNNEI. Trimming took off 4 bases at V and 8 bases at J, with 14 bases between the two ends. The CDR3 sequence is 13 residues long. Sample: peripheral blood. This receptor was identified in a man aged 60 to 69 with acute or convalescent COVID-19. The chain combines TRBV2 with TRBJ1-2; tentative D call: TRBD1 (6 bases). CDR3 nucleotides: TGTGCCAGCAGTGTTGGGGGGGCGCAGGGCTACACCTTC. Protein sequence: CASSVGGAQGYTF. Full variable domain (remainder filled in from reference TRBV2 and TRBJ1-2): EPEVTQTPSHQVTQMGQEVILRCVPISNHLYFYWYRQILGQKVEFLVSFYNNEISEKSEIFDDQFSVERPDGSNFTLKIRSTKLEDSAMYFCASSVGGAQGYTFGSGTRLTVV.